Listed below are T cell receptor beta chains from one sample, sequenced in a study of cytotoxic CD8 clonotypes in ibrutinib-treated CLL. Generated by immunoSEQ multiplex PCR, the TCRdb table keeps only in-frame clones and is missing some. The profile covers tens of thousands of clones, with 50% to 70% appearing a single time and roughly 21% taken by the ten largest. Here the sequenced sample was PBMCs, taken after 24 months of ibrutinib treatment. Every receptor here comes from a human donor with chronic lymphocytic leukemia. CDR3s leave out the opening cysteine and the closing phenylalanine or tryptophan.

cdr3_aa: ASAPRGSYEQY
j_call: TRBJ2-7
v_call: TRBV18

cdr3_aa: AWSPPSHLYEQY
j_call: TRBJ2-7
v_call: TRBV30

cdr3_aa: ASSIWYWAGDEKLF
j_call: TRBJ1-4
v_call: TRBV21-1

cdr3_aa: ASSHGGGETQY
j_call: TRBJ2-5
v_call: TRBV27

cdr3_aa: ASRPGGDGTQY
j_call: TRBJ2-5
v_call: TRBV28

cdr3_aa: ASSSSPPGGLEKLF
j_call: TRBJ1-4
v_call: TRBV4-1

cdr3_aa: ASSRLAGGRGTGELF
j_call: TRBJ2-2
v_call: TRBV5-6

cdr3_aa: ASSLGFGQY
j_call: TRBJ2-7
v_call: TRBV28

cdr3_aa: ASSHGASGDNEQF
j_call: TRBJ2-1
v_call: TRBV7-8

cdr3_aa: ASSEYQQLTDTQY
j_call: TRBJ2-3
v_call: TRBV25-1

cdr3_aa: ASSLGGNSYEQY
j_call: TRBJ2-7
v_call: TRBV7-8

cdr3_aa: ASMPWTGTDTQY
j_call: TRBJ2-3
v_call: TRBV5-5

cdr3_aa: ASGGQLDNEQF
j_call: TRBJ2-1
v_call: TRBV12-5

cdr3_aa: ASSFKAGYNYNSPLH
j_call: TRBJ1-6
v_call: TRBV7-2

cdr3_aa: ASSPTGMNTEAF
j_call: TRBJ1-1
v_call: TRBV2

cdr3_aa: SVYQGANQPQH
j_call: TRBJ1-5
v_call: TRBV29-1

cdr3_aa: ASSLTRGLAYGYT
j_call: TRBJ1-2
v_call: TRBV27

cdr3_aa: ASSLQPGGAATQY
j_call: TRBJ2-3
v_call: TRBV28

cdr3_aa: AISEGSDDQETQY
j_call: TRBJ2-5
v_call: TRBV10-3

cdr3_aa: ASSKAPGPYEQY
j_call: TRBJ2-7
v_call: TRBV19

cdr3_aa: ASRLSEGSYGYT
j_call: TRBJ1-2
v_call: TRBV19

cdr3_aa: AITQNRNTIY
j_call: TRBJ1-3
v_call: TRBV10-3

cdr3_aa: ASSIESWGNIQY
j_call: TRBJ2-4
v_call: TRBV19

cdr3_aa: ASRASGRGTDTQY
j_call: TRBJ2-3
v_call: TRBV19

cdr3_aa: ASGTSGNYEQY
j_call: TRBJ2-7
v_call: TRBV28